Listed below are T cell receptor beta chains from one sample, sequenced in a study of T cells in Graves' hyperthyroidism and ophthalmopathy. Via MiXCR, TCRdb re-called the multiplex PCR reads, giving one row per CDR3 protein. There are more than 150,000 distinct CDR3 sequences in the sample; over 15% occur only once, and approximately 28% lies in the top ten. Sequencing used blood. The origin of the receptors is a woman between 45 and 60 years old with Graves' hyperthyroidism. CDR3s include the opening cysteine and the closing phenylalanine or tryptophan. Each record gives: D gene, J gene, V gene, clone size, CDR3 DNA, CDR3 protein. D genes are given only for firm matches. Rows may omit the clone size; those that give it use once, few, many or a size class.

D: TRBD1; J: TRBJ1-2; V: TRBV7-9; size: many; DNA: TGTGCCAGCAGCTACTTACAGGGGGCGAAGGGTGGCTACACCTTC; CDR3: CASSYLQGAKGGYTF
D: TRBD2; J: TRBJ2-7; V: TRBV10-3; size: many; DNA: TGTGCCATCAGTGTCGCCCCGGGACTAGGGTACGAGCAGTACTTC; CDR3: CAISVAPGLGYEQYF
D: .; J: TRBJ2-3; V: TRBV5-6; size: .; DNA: TGTGCCAGCAGCTTGTTCTGGGGAGTCACAGATACGCAGTATTTT; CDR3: CASSLFWGVTDTQYF
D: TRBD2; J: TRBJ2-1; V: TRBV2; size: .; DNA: TGTGCCAGCAGACCTACAACTAGCGGGAGAGGTGGTGAGCAGTTCTTC; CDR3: CASRPTTSGRGGEQFF
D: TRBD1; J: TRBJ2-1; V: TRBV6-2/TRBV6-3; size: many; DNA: TGTGCCAGCAGCCCGGCTGGGACAGCAAACTACAATGAGCAGTTCTTC; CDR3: CASSPAGTANYNEQFF
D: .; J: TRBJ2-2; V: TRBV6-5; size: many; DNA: TGTGCCAGCAGTTACGGACAGTCAGGGGAGCTGTTTTTT; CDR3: CASSYGQSGELFF
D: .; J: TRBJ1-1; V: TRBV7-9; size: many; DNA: TGTGCCAGCACCCTTCAGCAAAATCCCACTGAAGCTTTCTTT; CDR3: CASTLQQNPTEAFF
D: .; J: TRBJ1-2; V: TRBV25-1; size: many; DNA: TGTGCCAGCAGTGAATCTTCCCGGGGAGCTAACTATGGCTACACCTTC; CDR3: CASSESSRGANYGYTF
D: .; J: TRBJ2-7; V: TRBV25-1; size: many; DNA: TGTGCCAGCAGTGATGGAAGGGGCGTCTCCTACGAGCAGTACTTC; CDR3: CASSDGRGVSYEQYF
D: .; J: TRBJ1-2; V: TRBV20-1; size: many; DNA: TGCAGTGCTACGCCCTCGGACGGCTTTAACTATGGCTACACCTTC; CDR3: CSATPSDGFNYGYTF
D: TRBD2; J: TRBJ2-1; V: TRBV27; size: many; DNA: TGTGCCAGCCGGAGGACTAGCGGGGCCAGTGAGCAGTTCTTC; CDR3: CASRRTSGASEQFF
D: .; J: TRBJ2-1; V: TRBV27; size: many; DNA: TGTGCCAGCAGTCTGGGACGGAGCAATGAGCAGTTCTTC; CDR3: CASSLGRSNEQFF
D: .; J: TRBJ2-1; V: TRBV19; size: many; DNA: TGTGCCAGTAGTATAGGTGGGGCTGGTTCCTACAATGAGCAGTTCTTC; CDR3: CASSIGGAGSYNEQFF
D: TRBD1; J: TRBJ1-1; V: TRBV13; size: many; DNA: TGTGCCAGCAGCCCGTGGGGGACAGTCGAAGCTTTCTTT; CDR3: CASSPWGTVEAFF
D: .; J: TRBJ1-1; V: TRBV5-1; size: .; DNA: TGCGCCAGCAGCTTGGGCCGGGATACATCAAACACTGAAGCTTTCTTT; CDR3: CASSLGRDTSNTEAFF
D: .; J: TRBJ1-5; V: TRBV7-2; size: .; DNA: TGTGCCAGCAGCTTATCCTTCGATCAGCCCCAGCATTTT; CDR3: CASSLSFDQPQHF
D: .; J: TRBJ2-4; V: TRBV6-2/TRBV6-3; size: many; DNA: TGTGCCAGCACCGACCACTTGGACCTTACCGTTCAGTACTTC; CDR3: CASTDHLDLTVQYF
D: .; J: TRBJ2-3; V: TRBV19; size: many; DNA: TGTGCCAGTAGTCCACCGACAGTTCATAGCACAGATACGCAGTATTTT; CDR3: CASSPPTVHSTDTQYF
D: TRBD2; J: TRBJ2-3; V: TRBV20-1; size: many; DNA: TGCAGTGGAAGAGGACGGGGGGGAATAGATACGCAGTATTTT; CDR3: CSGRGRGGIDTQYF
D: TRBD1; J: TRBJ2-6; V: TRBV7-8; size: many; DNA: TGTGCCAGCAGCTCGGGACAGGGGCTCAGCTCTGGGGCCAACGTCCTGACTTTC; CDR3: CASSSGQGLSSGANVLTF
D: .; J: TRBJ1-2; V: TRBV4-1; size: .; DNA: TGCGCCAGCAGCCAAGGGGGGGCAACTTTTGGCTACACCTTC; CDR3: CASSQGGATFGYTF
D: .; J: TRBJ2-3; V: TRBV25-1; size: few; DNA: TGTGCCAGCAGTACCCGGGACGCAGGCACAGATACGCAGTATTTT; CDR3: CASSTRDAGTDTQYF
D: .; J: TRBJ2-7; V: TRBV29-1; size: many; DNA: TGCAGCGTTGACGCAGGGTCTAGCTACGAGCAGTACTTC; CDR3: CSVDAGSSYEQYF
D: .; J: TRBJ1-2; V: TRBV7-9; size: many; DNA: TGTGCCAGCAGCGGAGGCCCCTTGGCTGGCTACACCTTC; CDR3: CASSGGPLAGYTF
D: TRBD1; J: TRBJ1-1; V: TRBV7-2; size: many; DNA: TGTGCCAGCAGCTCAGTTGGGACAGCGAACACTGAAGCTTTCTTT; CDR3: CASSSVGTANTEAFF
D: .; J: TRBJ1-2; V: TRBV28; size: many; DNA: TGTGCCAGCAGATCCTCAAATATCAGGGATGGCTACACCTTC; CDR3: CASRSSNIRDGYTF
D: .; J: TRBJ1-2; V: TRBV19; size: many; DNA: TGTGCCAGTTCACAGGGAACCTATGGCTACACCTTC; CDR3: CASSQGTYGYTF
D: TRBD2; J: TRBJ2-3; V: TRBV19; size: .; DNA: TGTGCCAGTAGTATAACTAGCGGGGCCCTTCGCACAGATACGCAGTATTTT; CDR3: CASSITSGALRTDTQYF
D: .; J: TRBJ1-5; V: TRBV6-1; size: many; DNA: TGTGCCAGCAGTTCACCAATCCTACAGGGTTTACAGCCCCAGCATTTT; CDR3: CASSSPILQGLQPQHF
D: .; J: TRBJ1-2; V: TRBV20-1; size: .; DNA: TGCAGTGCTAGAGATCCTCAGGGTGCTGGCTACACCTTC; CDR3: CSARDPQGAGYTF
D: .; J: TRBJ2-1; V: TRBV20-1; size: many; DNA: TGCAGCCTGACAGACAATGAGCAGTTCTTC; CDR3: CSLTDNEQFF
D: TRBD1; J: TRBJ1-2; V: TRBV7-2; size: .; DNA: TGTGCCAGCAGCTTCTATCAGCAGGGGGAGTCGAAGGGCTACACCTTC; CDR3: CASSFYQQGESKGYTF
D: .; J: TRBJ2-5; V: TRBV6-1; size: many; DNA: TGTGCCAGCAGTGAAGCCCCCGCGAGGGAGACCCAGTACTTC; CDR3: CASSEAPARETQYF
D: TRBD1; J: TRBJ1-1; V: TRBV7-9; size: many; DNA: TGTGCCAGCAGCACCTGGACAGGGGGCGCGGCCAACACTGAAGCTTTCTTT; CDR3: CASSTWTGGAANTEAFF
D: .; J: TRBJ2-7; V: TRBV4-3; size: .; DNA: TGCGCCAGCAGCCAAGCCCTTGGACAGCTGGTCCCCTACGAGCAGTACTTC; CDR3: CASSQALGQLVPYEQYF
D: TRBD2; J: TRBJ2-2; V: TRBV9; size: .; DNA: TGTGCCAGCAGCTCCCAAGGCCTAGCGGGGGGGGGCGGGGAGCTGTTTTTT; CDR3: CASSSQGLAGGGGELFF
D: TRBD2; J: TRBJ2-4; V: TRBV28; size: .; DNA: TGTGCCAGCAGTCCTAGCGGGAGGGCCGTGAACATTCAGTACTTC; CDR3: CASSPSGRAVNIQYF
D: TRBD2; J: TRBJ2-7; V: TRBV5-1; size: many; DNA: TGCGCCAGCAGCGGACTACTAGCGGGGGGTTCCGGAGAGCAGTACTTC; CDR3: CASSGLLAGGSGEQYF
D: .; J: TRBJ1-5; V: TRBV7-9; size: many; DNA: TGTGCCAGCAGCTTAGAGGATAGGGCGGTGCATCAGCCCCAGCATTTT; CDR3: CASSLEDRAVHQPQHF
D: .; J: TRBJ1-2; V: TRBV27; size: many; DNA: TGTGCCAGCAGCCGCCTCGGCGTAGGTGGCTACACCTTC; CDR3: CASSRLGVGGYTF
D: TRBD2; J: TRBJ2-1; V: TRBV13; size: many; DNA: TGTGCCAGCAACCTAGCGGGGCTACACAATGAGCAGTTCTTC; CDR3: CASNLAGLHNEQFF
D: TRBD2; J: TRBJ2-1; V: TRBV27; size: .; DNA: TGTGCCAGCAGTTTACTGGCTAGCGGGAGTCAAAGTTCGAGTAATGAGCAGTTCTTC; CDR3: CASSLLASGSQSSSNEQFF
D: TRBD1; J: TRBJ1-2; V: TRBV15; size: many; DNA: TGTGCCACCAGCAGTCTCGGGACAGCCTATGGCTACACCTTC; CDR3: CATSSLGTAYGYTF
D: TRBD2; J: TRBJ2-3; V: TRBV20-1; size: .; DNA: TGCAGTGCTAGAGATTGGGAGCGGGAGATGGCAGATACGCAGTATTTT; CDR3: CSARDWEREMADTQYF
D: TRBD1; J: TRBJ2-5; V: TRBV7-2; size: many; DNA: TGTGCCAGCAGCTTAGCGACAGGGCGTCAAGAGACCCAGTACTTC; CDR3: CASSLATGRQETQYF
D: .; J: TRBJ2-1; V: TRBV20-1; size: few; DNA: TGCAGTGCCCTAGACACCTTTGAGCAGTTCTTC; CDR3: CSALDTFEQFF
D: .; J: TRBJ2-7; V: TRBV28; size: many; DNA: TGTGCCAGCAGTTTATGGGCGGGCCCTACCTACGAGCAGTACTTC; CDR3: CASSLWAGPTYEQYF
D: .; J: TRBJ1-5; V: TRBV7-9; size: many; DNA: TGTGCCAGCAGTCAAGCCGTGGGGCCCCAGCATTTT; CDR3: CASSQAVGPQHF